This paragraph covers one TCR beta chain sequence. Authors' analysis steps: Nucleated cell number was recorded as an estimate derived from reference gene primer amplification. Here immunoSEQ multiplex PCR was the method, and the copy in TCRdb shows in-frame clones only, minus some. V, J and clone size derive from that table, while D and trimming were established from the DNA sequence. The sample consists of about 97,000 clones, 91% of them appearing once. The CDR3 loop spans 18 amino acids. V lost 1 base, J lost 5 bases, and 15 bases stayed unmatched. CDR1 LGHNA and CDR2 YNFKEQ come from the germline V gene. The sample is drawn from a study of blood T cell repertoires in COVID-19. Study information: Acute-phase and convalescent COVID-19 samples originated in the United States, Italy and Spain. Sources were T cells, B-cell-depleted T cells, or PBMCs; the material itself was cDNA or gDNA.

This chain links TRBV4-2 with TRBJ1-2, with 8 bases that match TRBD1. The material sequenced was peripheral blood. This receptor was obtained from a man aged 50 to 59 with acute or convalescent COVID-19. The CDR3 sequence: CASSQAHSPGGEGYGYTF. Here the CDR3 DNA reads TGTGCCAGCAGCCAAGCTCACTCCCCAGGGGGCGAGGGATATGGCTACACCTTC.